This is a list of T cell receptor beta chains from one sample in a study of blood T cell repertoires in COVID-19. The table came from immunoSEQ multiplex PCR; TCRdb's copy has only in-frame clones and leaves some out. The table shows tens of thousands of clones, with over 75% occurring only once. The specimen was peripheral blood. These TCRs come from a man aged 65 to 79 with acute or convalescent COVID-19. Both conserved end residues are trimmed from each CDR3. Each record gives: CDR3 length, D gene, V gene, CDR3 protein. D genes are given only for firm matches.

14 TRBD1 TRBV5-6 ASSFYPDRDVRPLH
14 TRBD2 TRBV5-6 ASSFRGSHNTGELF
10 - TRBV19 ASSVHISEQF
11 - TRBV7-9 ASSYLGGSEAF
11 - TRBV7-3 ASSLASTGELF
14 - TRBV7-3 ASSLKGQGSYNEQF
11 TRBD1 TRBV7-3 ASRGDSVGELF
10 - TRBV6-2/TRBV6-3 ASSQHPYEQY
11 - TRBV19 ASSFSGNTEAF
14 TRBD2 TRBV27 ASSGLAGGEVNTQY
12 - TRBV2 ASSEALATDTQY
10 - TRBV11-2 ASSLEGRKAF
13 - TRBV6-1 ASSWRDGSGNTIY
12 TRBD2 TRBV6-2/TRBV6-3 ASSWTSEYNEQF
13 TRBD1 TRBV4-3 ASSQVPRGTGELF
12 - TRBV6-6 ASSLDRTGNEQF
11 TRBD1 TRBV7-2 ASSPDRGGGYT
12 TRBD2 TRBV6-5 ASSFLAGSETQY
12 TRBD1 TRBV5-4 ASTRTGMDEKLF
12 - TRBV10-3 AISVARGNTEAF
14 TRBD2 TRBV6-5 ASSYSLAGGFDTQY
13 - TRBV19 ASRPGHSSSYEQY
11 - TRBV7-6 ASSVGQHNEQF
12 - TRBV7-2 ASSAGHSSYEQY
13 - TRBV19 ASSIARPGGSEAF
11 - TRBV5-4 ASSFGGTGELF
13 TRBD1 TRBV2 ASSAAGGPPETQY
15 - TRBV10-3 AISESLGVGNFYGYT
13 TRBD1 TRBV6-2/TRBV6-3 ASSNRGVNFYEQY
11 TRBD2 TRBV7-9 ASRREGADTQY
12 - TRBV6-5 ASSLRVSTDTQY
14 TRBD2 TRBV7-8 ASSLAVASGLNEQF
12 - TRBV5-4 ASSLVGQTDTQY
13 - TRBV3-1/TRBV3-2 ASVGHFSSGNTIY
13 TRBD2 TRBV7-2 ASSSTSGRGYEQY
13 - TRBV5-1 ASSFGGSSTGELF
12 - TRBV28 ASSFSGGTDTQY